This T cell receptor beta chain was obtained from a study of radiation and T cells in renal cell carcinoma. As to time point: blood 4 weeks post-SBRT, at nephrectomy. The treatment: 15 Gy SBRT to primary tumor, nephrectomy 4 weeks later. This CDR3 has 13 residues. Germline CDR1 is SGHAT and CDR2 is FQNNGV. Deletions cut 7 bases from V and 7 bases from J, with 11 bases between. This clone was detected a few times. Some clones are missing from TCRdb's copy, which holds only in-frame ones; the method was immunoSEQ multiplex PCR. The sample contains tens of thousands of clones, roughly 80% of which appear only once.

The J gene is TRBJ1-6, the V gene TRBV11-2; tentatively, D is TRBD1 (6 bases). The sample was blood, taken from a patient whose treatment included radiotherapy and nephrectomy. The clonotype originates from a man aged 60 to 75 with renal cell carcinoma. The CDR3 loop reads CASKTQGNSPLHF. The CDR3 nucleotides are TGTGCCAGCAAAACACAGGGAAATTCACCCCTCCACTTT.